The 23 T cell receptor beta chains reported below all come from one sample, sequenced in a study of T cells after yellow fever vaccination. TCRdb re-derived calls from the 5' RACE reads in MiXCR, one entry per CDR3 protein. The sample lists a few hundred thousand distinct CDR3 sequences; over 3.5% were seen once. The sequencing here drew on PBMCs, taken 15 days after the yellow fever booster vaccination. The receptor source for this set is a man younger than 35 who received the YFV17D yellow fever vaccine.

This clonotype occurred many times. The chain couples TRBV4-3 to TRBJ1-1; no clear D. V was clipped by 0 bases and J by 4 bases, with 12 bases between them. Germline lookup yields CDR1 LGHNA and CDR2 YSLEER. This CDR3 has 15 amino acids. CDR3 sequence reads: CASSQDNVVGTEAFF. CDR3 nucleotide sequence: TGCGCCAGCAGCCAAGACAATGTCGTAGGCACTGAAGCTTTCTTT.

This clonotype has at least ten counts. The CDR3 here is CASSFLEGFEQYF. CDR3 sequence (DNA): TGTGCCAGCAGTTTCTTGGAGGGTTTCGAGCAGTACTTC. The chain couples TRBV6-5 to TRBJ2-7, with D possibly being TRBD2 (6 bases). The CDR3 totals 13 residues. Trimming stripped 4 bases from V and 6 bases from J, with 13 bases between. Germline CDR1 and CDR2: MNHEY and SVGAGI.

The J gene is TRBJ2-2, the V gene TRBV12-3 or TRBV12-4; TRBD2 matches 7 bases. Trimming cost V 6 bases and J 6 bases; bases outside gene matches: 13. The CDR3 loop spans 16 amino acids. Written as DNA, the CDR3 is TGTGCCAGCAGCTTCAACTGGGGGGGTGAACCCGGGGAGCTGTTTTTT. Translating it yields CASSFNWGGEPGELFF.

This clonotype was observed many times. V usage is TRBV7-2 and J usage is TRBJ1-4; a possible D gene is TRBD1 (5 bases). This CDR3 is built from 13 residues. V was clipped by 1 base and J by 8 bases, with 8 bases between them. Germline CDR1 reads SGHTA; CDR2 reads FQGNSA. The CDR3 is CASSLVGGEKLFF. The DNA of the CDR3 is TGTGCCAGCAGCTTAGTGGGGGGAGAAAAACTGTTTTTT.

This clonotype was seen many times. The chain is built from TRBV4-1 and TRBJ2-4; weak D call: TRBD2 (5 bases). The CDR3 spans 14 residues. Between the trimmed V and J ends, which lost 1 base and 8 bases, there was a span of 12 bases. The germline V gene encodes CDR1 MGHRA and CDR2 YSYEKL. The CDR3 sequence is CASSQVPGGDIQYF. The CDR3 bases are TGCGCCAGCAGCCAAGTGCCAGGAGGAGACATTCAGTACTTC.

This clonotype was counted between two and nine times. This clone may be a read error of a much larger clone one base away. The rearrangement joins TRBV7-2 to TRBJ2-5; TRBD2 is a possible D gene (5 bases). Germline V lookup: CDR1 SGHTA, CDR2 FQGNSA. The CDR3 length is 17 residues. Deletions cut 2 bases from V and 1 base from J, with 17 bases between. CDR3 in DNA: TGTGCCAGCAGCTTACTCGACCGCGGGCGGCCCCAAGAGACCCAGTACTTC. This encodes CASSLLDRGRPQETQYF.

CDR3 in amino acids: CASSIRSGYTF. CDR3 nucleotides: TGTGCCAGTAGTATACGGAGTGGCTACACCTTC. The chain employs TRBV19 and TRBJ1-2; D is uncertain. The germline CDR1 and CDR2 sequences are LNHDA and SQIVND (reference sequence). V gave up 2 bases and J gave up 7 bases, with 5 bases separating them. CDR3 length equals 11 residues. The whole variable domain, remainder taken from reference TRBV19 and TRBJ1-2, is DGGITQSPKYLFRKEGQNVTLSCEQNLNHDAMYWYRQDPGQGLRLIYYSQIVNDFQKGDIAEGYSVSREKKESFPLTVTSAQKNPTAFYLCASSIRSGYTFGSGTRLTVV.

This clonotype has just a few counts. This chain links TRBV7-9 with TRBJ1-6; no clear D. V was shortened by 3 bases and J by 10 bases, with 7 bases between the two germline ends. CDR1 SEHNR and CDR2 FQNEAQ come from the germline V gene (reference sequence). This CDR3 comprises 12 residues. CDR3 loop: CASSFSGSPLHF. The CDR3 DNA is TGTGCCAGCAGCTTCTCGGGGTCACCCCTCCACTTT.

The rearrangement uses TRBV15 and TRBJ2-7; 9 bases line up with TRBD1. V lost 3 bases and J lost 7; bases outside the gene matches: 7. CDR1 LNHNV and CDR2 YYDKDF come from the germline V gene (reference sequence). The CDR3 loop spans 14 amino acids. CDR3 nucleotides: TGTGCCACCAGCAGGGACAGGGGTTCGGGGGAGCAGTACGTC. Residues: CATSRDRGSGEQYV.

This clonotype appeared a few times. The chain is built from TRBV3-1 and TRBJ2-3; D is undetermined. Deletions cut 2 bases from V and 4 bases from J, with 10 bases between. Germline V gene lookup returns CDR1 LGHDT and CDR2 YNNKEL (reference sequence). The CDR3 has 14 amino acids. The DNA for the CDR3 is TGTGCCAGCAGCCAATTTACCTTCGCAGATACGCAGTATTTT. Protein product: CASSQFTFADTQYF.

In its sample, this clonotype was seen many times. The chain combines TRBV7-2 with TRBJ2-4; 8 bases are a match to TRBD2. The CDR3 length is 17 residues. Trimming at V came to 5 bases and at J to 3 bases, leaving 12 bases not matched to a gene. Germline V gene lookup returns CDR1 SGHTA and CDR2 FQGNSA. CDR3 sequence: CASSRTGGGRDKNIQYF. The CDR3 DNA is TGTGCCAGCAGCCGGACGGGGGGGGGCCGGGACAAAAACATTCAGTACTTC.

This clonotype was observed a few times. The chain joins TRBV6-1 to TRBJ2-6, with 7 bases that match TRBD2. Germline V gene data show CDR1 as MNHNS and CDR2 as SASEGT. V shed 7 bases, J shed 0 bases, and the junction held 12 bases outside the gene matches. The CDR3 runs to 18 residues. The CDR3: CASNRRGGDYSGANVLTF. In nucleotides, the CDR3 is TGTGCCAGCAATCGACGGGGAGGGGACTACTCTGGGGCCAACGTCCTGACTTTC.

CDR3 region: CASSLWGSGNTIYF. CDR3 sequence (DNA): TGTGCCAGCAGCTTGTGGGGATCTGGAAACACCATATATTTT. V and J are TRBV5-4 and TRBJ1-3, with no clear D. V lost 1 base, J lost 1 base, and 6 bases lay in between. Germline CDR1 SGHNT, CDR2 YYREEE (reference sequence). There are 14 residues in the CDR3.

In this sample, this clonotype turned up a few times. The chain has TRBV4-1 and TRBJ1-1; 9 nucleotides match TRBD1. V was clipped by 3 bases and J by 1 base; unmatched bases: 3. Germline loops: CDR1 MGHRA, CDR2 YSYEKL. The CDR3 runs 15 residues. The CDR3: CASSHEQGANTEAFF. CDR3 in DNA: TGCGCCAGCAGCCATGAACAGGGGGCGAACACTGAAGCTTTCTTT.

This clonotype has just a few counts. The CDR3 loop is CSASRAAYNEQFF. The CDR3 DNA sequence: TGCAGTGCTAGTCGGGCAGCCTACAATGAGCAGTTCTTC. This rearrangement joins TRBV20-1 to TRBJ2-1; D gene ambiguous. Between the trimmed V and J ends, which lost 3 bases and 2 bases, there was a span of 8 bases. The CDR3 is 13 residues long. From germline, CDR1 is DFQATT and CDR2 SNEGSKA (reference sequence).

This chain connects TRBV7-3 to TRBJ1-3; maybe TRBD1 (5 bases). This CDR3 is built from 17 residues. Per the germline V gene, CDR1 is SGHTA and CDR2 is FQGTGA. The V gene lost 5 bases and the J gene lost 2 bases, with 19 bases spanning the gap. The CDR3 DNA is TGTGCCAGCAGCCGAGTTGGGCCCCCGGGGCCTGGAAACACCATATATTTT. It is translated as CASSRVGPPGPGNTIYF.

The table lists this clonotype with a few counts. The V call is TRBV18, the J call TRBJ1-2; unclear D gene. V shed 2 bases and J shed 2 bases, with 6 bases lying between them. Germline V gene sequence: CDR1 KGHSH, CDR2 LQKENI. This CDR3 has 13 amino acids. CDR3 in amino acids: CASSPGPNYGYTF. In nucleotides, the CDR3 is TGTGCCAGCTCACCAGGGCCGAACTATGGCTACACCTTC.

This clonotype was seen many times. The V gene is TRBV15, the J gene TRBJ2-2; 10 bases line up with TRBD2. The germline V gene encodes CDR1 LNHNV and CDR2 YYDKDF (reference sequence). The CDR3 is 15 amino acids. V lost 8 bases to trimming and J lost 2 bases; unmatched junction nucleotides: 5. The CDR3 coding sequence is TGTGCCACCGGACTAGCGGACTACAACACCGGGGAGCTGTTTTTT. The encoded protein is CATGLADYNTGELFF.

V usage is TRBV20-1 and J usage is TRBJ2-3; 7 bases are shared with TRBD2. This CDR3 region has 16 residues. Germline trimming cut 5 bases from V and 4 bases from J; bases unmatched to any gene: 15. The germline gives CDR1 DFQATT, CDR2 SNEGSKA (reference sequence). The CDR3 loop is CSAAPILASKADTQYF. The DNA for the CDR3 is TGCAGTGCTGCTCCCATACTAGCGAGCAAAGCAGATACGCAGTATTTT.

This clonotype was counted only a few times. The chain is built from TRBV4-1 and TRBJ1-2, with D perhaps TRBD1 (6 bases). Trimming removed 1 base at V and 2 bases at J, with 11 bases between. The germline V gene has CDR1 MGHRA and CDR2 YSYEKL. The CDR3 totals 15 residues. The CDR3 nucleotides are TGCGCCAGCAGCCAAGCCAGGGGAAGAAACTATGGCTACACCTTC. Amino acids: CASSQARGRNYGYTF.

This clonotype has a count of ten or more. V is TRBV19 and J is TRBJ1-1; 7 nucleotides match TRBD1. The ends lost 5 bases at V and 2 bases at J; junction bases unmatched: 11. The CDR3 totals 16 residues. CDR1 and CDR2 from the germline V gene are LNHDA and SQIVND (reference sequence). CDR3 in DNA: TGTGCCAGTAGTTTTTCCGGGACAGCTCTTAACACTGAAGCTTTCTTT. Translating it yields CASSFSGTALNTEAFF. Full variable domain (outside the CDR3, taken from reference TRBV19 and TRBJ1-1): DGGITQSPKYLFRKEGQNVTLSCEQNLNHDAMYWYRQDPGQGLRLIYYSQIVNDFQKGDIAEGYSVSREKKESFPLTVTSAQKNPTAFYLCASSFSGTALNTEAFFGQGTRLTVV.

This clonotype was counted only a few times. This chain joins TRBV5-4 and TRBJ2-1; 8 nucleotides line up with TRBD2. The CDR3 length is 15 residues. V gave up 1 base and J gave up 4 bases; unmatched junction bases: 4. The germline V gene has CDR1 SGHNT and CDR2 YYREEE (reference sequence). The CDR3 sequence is CASSLPGGVYNEQFF. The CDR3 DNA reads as TGTGCCAGCAGCTTGCCCGGGGGGGTATACAATGAGCAGTTCTTC.

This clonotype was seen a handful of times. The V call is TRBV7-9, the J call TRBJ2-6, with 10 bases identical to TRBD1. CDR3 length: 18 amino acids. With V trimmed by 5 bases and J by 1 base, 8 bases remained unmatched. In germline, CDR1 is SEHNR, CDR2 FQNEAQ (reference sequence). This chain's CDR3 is CASSKRGQGISGANVLTF. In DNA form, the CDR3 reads TGTGCCAGCAGCAAAAGGGGACAGGGGATATCTGGGGCCAACGTCCTGACTTTC.